The following is a TCR beta chain sequence with its context. This clone was detected only once. Its antigen has not been determined. Base qualities were left out, and no much larger clone turns up one base away. Other DNA sequences from this sample encode an identical CDR3 as well. This sample was included in a study of cytotoxic CD8 clonotypes in ibrutinib-treated CLL (dated by TCRdb to about 2021). In terms of the full investigation: The cohort was composed of about 10 relapsed/refractory and fewer than 16 treatment-naive patients; IGHV unmutated status was identified in 17 patients. Cryopreserved peripheral blood mononuclear cells were obtained before treatment, at response, and at either sustained remission or disease progression. Every sample from remission and from progressive disease was obtained while the patients were still on ibrutinib. Longitudinal samples were obtainable from about 30% of the roughly 90 participants in the trial. Partial responses were observed in around 25 patients and complete responses in 2; after a median follow-up of around 68 months, remission was maintained in 14 patients and progression was observed in some 12. Response samples were obtained after a median of around 11 months of treatment, with a range of roughly 6 to 40 months. On average, each sample had approximately 280,000 productive templates and approximately 85,000 productive rearrangements. Overall results and qualifications from the work: Clonality increased at ibrutinib response, stayed stable in sustained remission, and fell back toward baseline at progression. Baseline clonality exceeded that of age-matched healthy donors and correlated strongly with circulating CD8+ T-cell counts. Public clonotypes were rare and either shrank or stayed stable during treatment, and the rise in clonality at ibrutinib response reflected expansion of private clonotypes. Sustained-remission and progressing patients did not have matched sampling times, and lymph node repertoires were not examined.

CDR1 SQVTM and CDR2 ANQGSEA are derived from the germline V gene. There are 12 amino acids in the CDR3, from cysteine to phenylalanine inclusive. Only the CDR3 DNA stays, 36 bases, in frame from base 1. For this chain, trimming is 6 bases at the V end and 4 bases at the J end, and the number of junction bases without a gene match is 0. Each clonotype received, on average, around 10x coverage in deep resolution sequencing performed on a MiSeq, where the target depth lay between 1 in 1 million and 1 in 200,000 T cells. The immunoSEQ hsTCRB Kit was used to generate the TCR beta libraries. Under the source paper's analysis protocol: The data were analyzed with ImmunoSEQ Analyzer and ImmunoSEQ Data Assistant, and V, D and J gene assignments followed IMGT definitions. Clonality, with values ranging from 0 to 1, was calculated as one minus the normalized Shannon entropy of productive rearrangement frequencies. Public clonotype analysis was restricted to overrepresented clonotypes comprising at least 0.05% of each patient's repertoire. Repertoires from about a dozen age-matched healthy donors in immuneACCESS were used as clonality controls. The source is immuneACCESS, and TCRdb retained only in-frame sequences with V and J called. Part of the clones is not carried over; for the studies checked, unresolved V genes explain less than half of this, and the remainder is unexplained. D and trimming come from the DNA, and the V and J calls and clone size come from that table. A total of more than 200,000 clones appear in this sample, 70% of them only once. Jointly, the top ten make up 5.9% of the sample.

The time point label, read with the paper, signifies: more than 10 months on ibrutinib. For TCR beta library preparation, about 2 micrograms of genomic DNA were extracted from the cryopreserved PBMCs. High-throughput TCR beta sequencing was performed on longitudinal blood samples from CLL patients receiving ibrutinib monotherapy. Patients were enrolled in a phase 2 open-label single-center ibrutinib monotherapy trial. The specimen was PBMCs, collected after 12 months of ibrutinib treatment. The chain is encoded by TRBV29-1 joined to TRBJ1-5, with 10 middle bases fitting TRBD1. The TCR sequence derives from a human donor with chronic lymphocytic leukemia. The DNA reads TGCAGCGTGGGACAGGGGAATCAGCCCCAGCATTTT. Its protein reads: CSVGQGNQPQHF.